This is a list of T cell receptor beta chains from one sample in a study of blood T cell repertoires in COVID-19. Using immunoSEQ multiplex PCR, the repertoire was profiled, and TCRdb retains in-frame clones only, with some absent. The table includes some 160,000 clones, approximately 91% detected once. The material sequenced was peripheral blood. Receptors were obtained from a man between 18 and 29 years old with acute or convalescent COVID-19. Both conserved end residues are trimmed from each CDR3.

v_gene,CDR3aa
TRBV9,ASSFSAGTQY
TRBV27,ASSTLGASPLH
TRBV27,ASSFRPTQNYGYT
TRBV30,AWSVRGAGTGREKLF
TRBV9,ASSSPGQASRDTQY
TRBV19,ASSRRQGFTEKLF
TRBV7-8,ASSFRIGLTGNEQF
TRBV19,ASSPGWGSSGTEAF
TRBV9,ASSVGVTMNTEAF
TRBV11-2,ASSPTGRGNQPQH
TRBV27,ASSPKWGGGYEQY
TRBV30,AWSETGTEAF
TRBV5-4,ASRPSNGGQETQY
TRBV5-1,ASSLSSGAKNIQY
TRBV18,ASSPRSRENEKLF
TRBV25-1,ASSAHFANTGELF
TRBV6-5,ASSSTGYEQY
TRBV6-5,ASSRQGRDGYT
TRBV19,ATRRRRGPDTGELF
TRBV24-1,ATSDQTGWDTGELF
TRBV6-1,ASSEAALGLPRRALH
TRBV18,ASSRVGTDTQY
TRBV11-2,ASSPGQGPNTEAF
TRBV3-1/TRBV3-2,ASSQVRGGLAGAGEQF
TRBV5-1,ASSLGGEAF
TRBV9,ASSPGLAGRGEEQY
TRBV3-1/TRBV3-2,ASSHGTANYGYT
TRBV4-1,ASSPGLAGPHEQY
TRBV28,ASSLWRGQGTTNEKLF
TRBV5-1,ASSLAGGAIKYTEAF
TRBV4-1,ASSHVSTGFQPQH
TRBV9,ASSVVANRDYT
TRBV19,ASSIRDRNYGYT
TRBV24-1,ATSDPSGTGELF
TRBV19,ASSTKTSGINNEQF
TRBV29-1,SAQSAGDYTEAF
TRBV11-2,ASSLERSGNEQY
TRBV5-1,ASSLTRGTYEQY
TRBV5-1,ASSLVAPYEQY
TRBV6-5,ASSSGGGTDTQY
TRBV2,ASSAAGTGVNYGYT
TRBV18,ASSPDRGDEQF
TRBV9,ASSVPSSGNTIY
TRBV7-9,ASSHTAAARQGVYYGYT
TRBV5-1,ASREGTGNTIY
TRBV6-5,ASSYRLPREQF
TRBV9,ASSPTSVTDTQY
TRBV6-5,ASSTGSGLWGYT
TRBV9,ASSVTQGSTEAF
TRBV27,ASSILTSGGFNEQF
TRBV18,ASSQQTNNEKLF
TRBV5-1,ASSLGGGIEQF
TRBV7-7,ASSSLGQVGGELF
TRBV29-1,SVADRAAYNEQF
TRBV5-1,ASSSGLAGGPLNTQY
TRBV7-9,ASSYQTSPPTDTQY
TRBV7-9,ASSLAASGSTDTQY
TRBV5-1,ASSFTGMNTEAF
TRBV6-5,ASSRLADNTGELF
TRBV6-2/TRBV6-3,ASSYSLRGMSNQPQH